The sequence of this TCR beta chain was determined in a study of blood T cells in healthy people across ages. PCR was performed a second time for about 7 to 11 cycles using a sample-barcoded 5' primer and a J-beta primer mix. A 12-random-nucleotide template-switch adaptor tagged each cDNA molecule. TCRdb called the 5' RACE reads again in MiXCR, with one record for every CDR3 protein. The sample shows approximately 800,000 distinct CDR3 sequences, roughly 24% of them seen only once. Concerning this clonotype itself: Its target is unknown.

The CDR3 totals 16 residues. J gave up 6 bases and V 0 bases, and 7 bases lay outside the gene matches. Looked up from germline, CDR1 is MNHEY and CDR2 is SMNVEV (reference sequence). Overall study findings and caveats: Fewer expanded clones and more diversity marked long-lived versus aged donors.

Another study also made use of these data, one on T cells of mothers and their children. Per that study: Random nucleotides (2-4) and sample barcodes were added by the M1S primer used in the second PCR. Sequencing returned over 8 million TCR beta CDR3 reads per mother and several million per child.

This receptor was taken from a boy aged 5-17 years in good health. The sample was blood. The V and J genes are TRBV27 and TRBJ2-1, with 8 positions matching TRBD2. The CDR3 region has the DNA TGTGCCAGCAGTTTATCGCCGGGGGGGGTATTCAATGAGCAGTTCTTC. Its translation is CASSLSPGGVFNEQFF.